This T cell receptor (beta chain) derives from a study of response to subunit inactivated influenza vaccine (dated by TCRdb to 2016 to 2019). In terms of the full investigation: The study used deep quantitative T cell receptor repertoire profiling to track responses to a trivalent subunit inactivated influenza vaccine. The full study reports these points: It was suggested by the authors that each seasonal influenza vaccination may recruit only a limited number of new T cells.

Receptor libraries were prepared by RT-PCR. Instrument on record: Illumina HiSeq 2500. TCRdb trimmed public reads at Q25 via fastp, called clones via MiXCR and kept in-frame beta chains. Each record represents a unique CDR3 protein, reported with the most common genes and DNA among its rows. The sample table shows approximately 520,000 distinct CDR3 sequences, and 16% are seen once. The leading ten clones occupy less than 4% of the sample. This clonotype came up a few times. Its recognized antigen is unknown. No per-base quality is available; no much larger clone lies one base away. From a lookup of the germline V gene (reference sequence), CDR1 and CDR2 are DFQATT and SNEGSKA. V loses 0 bases of germline sequence and J loses 7 bases, and the interval between the two ends is 19 bases. Including the terminal cysteine and phenylalanine, the CDR3 comprises 16 residues. The CDR3 DNA has 48 bases and is translated from base 1.

The clonotype comes from a man in his fifties or sixties who received an inactivated influenza vaccine. Donor details come from another sample of the same person, matched by shared clones. The chain is made from TRBV20-1 and TRBJ1-5; a tentative D match to TRBD1 spans 6 bases. This specimen was CD4+ T cells sorted from PBMCs, taken about 23 months after vaccination. The CDR3 loop reads CSARDQRGGAGQPQHF. The DNA sequence is as follows: TGCAGTGCTAGAGATCAACGCGGGGGGGCAGGGCAGCCCCAGCATTTT.